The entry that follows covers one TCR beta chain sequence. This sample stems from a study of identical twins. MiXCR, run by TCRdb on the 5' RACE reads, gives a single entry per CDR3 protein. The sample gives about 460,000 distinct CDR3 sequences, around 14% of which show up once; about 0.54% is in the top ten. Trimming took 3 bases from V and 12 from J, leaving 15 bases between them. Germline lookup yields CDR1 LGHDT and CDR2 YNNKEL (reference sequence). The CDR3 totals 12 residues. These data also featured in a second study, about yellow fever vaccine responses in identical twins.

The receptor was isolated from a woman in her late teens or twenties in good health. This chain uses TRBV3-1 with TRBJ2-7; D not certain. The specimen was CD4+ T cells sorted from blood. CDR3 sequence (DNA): TGTGCCAGCAGCCACACCGGCCAACGTTCGTACTTC. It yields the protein CASSHTGQRSYF.